The clone carrying this T cell receptor (beta chain) was recorded at least ten times. Its matching antigen is unknown. CDR1 and CDR2 (germline): KGHSH, LQKENI. The CDR3 covers 14 residues. V was trimmed by 0 bases and J by 2 bases, leaving 6 bases between them. These data originate in a study of T-cell memory formation after mild COVID-19. As for the study in general: TCR clusters were mostly donor specific.

Study-wide findings and caveats: Mainly CM and EM harbored the contracting CD4+ clones; mainly EMRA harbored the CD8+ ones. Clones from the second wave (peaking day 37) had unconfirmed SARS-CoV-2 specificity.

In TCRdb, the 5' RACE reads were re-called with MiXCR into one record per CDR3 protein. This table has 200,000 to 300,000 distinct CDR3 sequences, around 15% appearing once. Sequenced input: PBMCs or a T cell subset sorted from them (not recorded which). The clonotype was recovered from a man aged 18 to 30 who had mild COVID-19 (a few samples of this study predate the infection). Cell type and time point are not known. The chain has TRBV18 and TRBJ2-3; D ambiguous. The CDR3 is CASSPPSTTDTQYF. Here the CDR3 DNA reads TGTGCCAGCTCACCACCTTCCACCACAGATACGCAGTATTTT.